Described below is a single T cell receptor (beta chain) sequence and its context. Measured with immunoSEQ multiplex PCR; TCRdb has only the in-frame clones, and not every one. This sample has 65,000 to 80,000 clones, with approximately 89% found just once. These data belong to a study of blood T cell repertoires in COVID-19. There are 14 residues in the CDR3. The germline V and J ends were trimmed by 5 bases and 4 bases, with 14 bases remaining between them. From germline, CDR1 is MDHEN and CDR2 SYDVKM. Sequenced material: peripheral blood. The rearrangement links TRBV28 to TRBJ1-2; no definite D call. The sequence derives from a man aged 50 to 59 with active COVID-19. The CDR3 region is CASSREGSTYGYTF. The CDR3 coding sequence is TGTGCCAGCAGTCGGGAGGGTTCGACCTATGGCTACACCTTC.